One sample yielded the 25 T cell receptor beta chains listed below, sequenced in a study of CD8 T cell repertoires and HIV-1 epitope variants. These receptors' targets are unknown. The table came from immunoSEQ multiplex PCR; TCRdb's copy has only in-frame clones and leaves some out. The sample consists of roughly 2,200 clones, over 55% of them appearing once. Specimen: cultured CD8+ T cells derived from PBMCs. These receptors all come from a male donor with HIV.

The V call is TRBV28, the J call TRBJ1-2; D uncertain. CDR3 length: 15 amino acids. The V end lost 2 bases, the J end lost 0 bases, and 10 bases lay between the germline ends. Germline-derived CDR1 and CDR2 are MDHEN and SYDVKM. The CDR3 coding sequence is TGTGCCAGCAGTTTAGTCACGGAGGCTAACTATGGCTACACCTTC. Translating gives CASSLVTEANYGYTF.

This clone occurred a few times. The chain recombines TRBV19 with TRBJ2-4; 7 bases are shared with TRBD1. Germline CDR1 and CDR2: LNHDA and SQIVND (reference sequence). Trimming at V came to 2 bases and at J to 9 bases, leaving 10 bases not matched to a gene. The CDR3 is made up of 15 amino acids. CDR3 sequence: CASSISDRALGIQYF. CDR3 DNA sequence: TGTGCCAGTAGTATAAGCGACAGGGCGTTGGGCATTCAGTACTTC.

The V call is TRBV9, the J call TRBJ2-3, with 12 bases identical to TRBD2. This CDR3 comprises 18 residues. The germline CDR1 and CDR2 sequences are SGDLS and YYNGEE. Trimming took 0 bases from V and 0 from J; bases not matched to a gene: 5. CDR3 residues: CASSVGLAGELSTDTQYF. CDR3 bases: TGTGCCAGCAGCGTAGGACTAGCGGGGGAGCTTAGCACAGATACGCAGTATTTT.

This clone was picked up a small number of times. This chain links TRBV28 with TRBJ2-7, with 9 bases matching TRBD1. The germline V gene has CDR1 MDHEN and CDR2 SYDVKM. This CDR3 comprises 15 residues. V lost 2 bases and J lost 3; bases outside the gene matches: 5. CDR3 residues: CASSLRTGADYEQYF. CDR3 nucleotide sequence: TGTGCCAGCAGTTTAAGGACAGGGGCGGACTACGAGCAGTACTTC.

The CDR3 loop is CASSVGESLSAGANVLTF. CDR3 nucleotides: TGTGCCAGCAGCGTAGGCGAGAGCCTCTCGGCCGGGGCCAACGTCCTGACTTTC. The chain employs TRBV9 and TRBJ2-6, with no clear D. The length of the CDR3 is 18 residues. CDR1 SGDLS and CDR2 YYNGEE come from the germline V gene. Between the trimmed V and J ends, which lost 0 bases and 4 bases, there was a span of 17 bases.

The chain is built from TRBV6-4 and TRBJ2-1; 13 bases match TRBD2. Losses at the gene ends were 3 bases for V and 8 bases for J; bases not matched to a gene: 4. CDR3 length equals 15 residues. Germline CDR1 is MRHNA and CDR2 is SNTAGT. The CDR3 loop is CASSDTSGGADEQFF. The CDR3, as DNA: TGTGCCAGCAGTGATACTAGCGGGGGGGCCGATGAGCAGTTCTTC.

The chain recombines TRBV5-6 with TRBJ2-7, with D perhaps given as TRBD1 or TRBD2 (5 bases each). Germline V gene lookup returns CDR1 SGHDT and CDR2 YYEEEE. V was trimmed by 6 bases and J by 2 bases, leaving 9 bases between them. This CDR3 spans 12 amino acids. CDR3 residues: CASTGTAYEQYF. CDR3 nucleotide sequence: TGTGCCAGCACCGGGACGGCCTACGAGCAGTACTTC.

The V call is TRBV6-1, the J call TRBJ2-1; D gene uncertain. Germline V gene sequence: CDR1 MNHNS, CDR2 SASEGT. Deletions cut 0 bases from V and 4 bases from J, with 7 bases between. This CDR3 has 14 amino acids. The DNA for the CDR3 is TGTGCCAGCAGTGAAGCATCCCAATACAATGAGCAGTTCTTC. This gives the protein CASSEASQYNEQFF.

The V call is TRBV7-8, the J call TRBJ2-4; D is possibly TRBD2 (6 bases). Germline V lookup: CDR1 SGHVS, CDR2 FQNEAQ. This CDR3 region has 18 residues. Trimming cost V 0 bases and J 6 bases, with 21 bases left between them. The CDR3 is CASSLAGWGVPHGNIQYF. In DNA form, the CDR3 reads TGTGCCAGCAGCTTAGCGGGGTGGGGGGTACCGCACGGAAACATTCAGTACTTC.

The rearrangement links TRBV5-4 to TRBJ2-5; the match to TRBD1 covers 12 bases. The CDR3 runs to 16 residues. V gave up 0 bases and J gave up 5 bases; unmatched junction bases: 5. CDR1 and CDR2 from the germline V gene are SGHNT and YYREEE (reference sequence). The CDR3 spells CASSLERDRGHETQYF. DNA of the CDR3: TGTGCCAGCAGCTTGGAGCGGGACAGGGGGCATGAGACCCAGTACTTC.

The chain carries TRBV7-9 and TRBJ1-2; D remains ambiguous. Looked up from germline, CDR1 is SEHNR and CDR2 is FQNEAQ (reference sequence). The CDR3 loop spans 10 amino acids. With 5 bases removed from V and 5 bases from J, the gap between germline ends came to 3 bases. CDR3 sequence (DNA): TGTGCCAGCAGCGAATATGGCTACACCTTC. The encoded protein is CASSEYGYTF.

The rearrangement uses TRBV7-8 and TRBJ2-7; D unclear. This CDR3 is built from 12 residues. Trimming took 5 bases from V and 3 from J, leaving 8 bases between them. The germline gives CDR1 SGHVS, CDR2 FQNEAQ. CDR3 nucleotide sequence: TGTGCCAGCAGCCCCGCCGGCTACGAGCAGTACTTC. It yields the protein CASSPAGYEQYF.

V usage is TRBV19 and J usage is TRBJ2-7, with TRBD2 identical over 11 bases. Germline CDR1 is LNHDA and CDR2 is SQIVND (reference sequence). Trimming cost V 3 bases and J 4 bases; bases outside gene matches: 5. This CDR3 contains 15 residues. CDR3 nucleotide sequence: TGTGCCAGTAGTATCCGACTAGCGGGGATTTACGAGCAGTACTTC. Translation: CASSIRLAGIYEQYF. Filled out from reference TRBV19 and TRBJ2-7, the complete variable domain reads DGGITQSPKYLFRKEGQNVTLSCEQNLNHDAMYWYRQDPGQGLRLIYYSQIVNDFQKGDIAEGYSVSREKKESFPLTVTSAQKNPTAFYLCASSIRLAGIYEQYFGPGTRLTVT.

The V and J genes are TRBV18 and TRBJ1-2, with D perhaps matching TRBD1 (6 bases). CDR3 length: 15 amino acids. V was clipped by 2 bases and J by 8 bases, with 18 bases between them. Germline lookup yields CDR1 KGHSH and CDR2 LQKENI. The CDR3: CASSPEFAGVEGYTF. The CDR3, as DNA: TGTGCCAGCTCACCAGAATTTGCAGGGGTAGAGGGCTACACCTTC.

The V and J genes are TRBV5-1 and TRBJ2-1, with a tentative D call TRBD1 (5 bases). CDR3 size: 18 residues. V was trimmed by 2 bases and J by 4 bases, leaving 22 bases between them. CDR1 is SGHRS, CDR2 YFSETQ, per germline. CDR3 nucleotides: TGCGCCAGCAGCTTAAGGGTCCCGGGCAGGGATCGTTACAATGAGCAGTTCTTC. It encodes CASSLRVPGRDRYNEQFF.

The chain joins TRBV7-8 to TRBJ2-1; 8 bases are shared with TRBD1. CDR1 and CDR2 (germline): SGHVS, FQNEAQ. There are 15 residues in the CDR3. Trimming took 5 bases from V and 2 from J; bases not matched to a gene: 5. The CDR3 DNA follows: TGTGCCAGCAGCCCTGACAGGGGCCCCTACAATGAGCAGTTCTTC. It encodes CASSPDRGPYNEQFF. The whole variable domain, filled in from reference TRBV7-8 and TRBJ2-1, reads GAGVSQSPRYKVAKRGQDVALRCDPISGHVSLFWYQQALGQGPEFLTYFQNEAQLDKSGLPSDRFFAERPEGSVSTLKIQRTQQEDSAVYLCASSPDRGPYNEQFFGPGTRLTVL.

The chain links TRBV5-6 to TRBJ2-2; 8 nucleotides agree with TRBD1. CDR1 and CDR2 from the germline V gene are SGHDT and YYEEEE. With V trimmed by 2 bases and J by 2 bases, 5 bases remained unmatched. The CDR3 spans 16 residues. The CDR3 spells CASSFTGTGNTGELFF. CDR3 DNA: TGTGCCAGCAGCTTTACCGGGACAGGAAACACCGGGGAGCTGTTTTTT.

The V gene is TRBV4-1, the J gene TRBJ1-3; no reliable D call. CDR3 size: 18 residues. CDR1 and CDR2 from the germline V gene are MGHRA and YSYEKL. Trimming took 4 bases from V and 0 from J, leaving 19 bases between them. The CDR3 DNA sequence: TGCGCCAGCAGCCCGACCGCTATGGTCGGCGACTCTGGAAACACCATATATTTT. Translating gives CASSPTAMVGDSGNTIYF.

The J gene is TRBJ2-1, the V gene TRBV30; 10 positions match TRBD2. This CDR3 region has 14 residues. J was trimmed by 8 bases and V by 1 base; bases with no gene match: 5. Germline values: CDR1 GTSNPN, CDR2 SVGIG (reference sequence). CDR3 region: CAWSASGRGHEQFF. The CDR3 DNA reads TGTGCCTGGAGTGCTAGCGGGAGAGGGCATGAGCAGTTCTTC.

The J gene is TRBJ2-1, the V gene TRBV19, with D perhaps TRBD1 (5 bases). With 1 base removed from V and 7 bases from J, the gap between germline ends came to 11 bases. Germline-derived CDR1 and CDR2 are LNHDA and SQIVND (reference sequence). The CDR3 is 14 amino acids. CDR3 nucleotides: TGTGCCAGTAGTATAGTTCAGGGTGAAAATGAGCAGTTCTTC. This codes for CASSIVQGENEQFF.

This clone appeared a single time. The chain carries TRBV2 and TRBJ1-1, with D possibly matching TRBD1 (5 bases). Per the germline V gene, CDR1 is SNHLY and CDR2 is FYNNEI. Trimming removed 8 bases at V and 8 bases at J, with 18 bases between. The CDR3 length is 13 residues. CDR3 residues: CASSGTPNGEAFF. The CDR3 nucleotides read TGTGCCAGCTCCGGGACCCCGAACGGGGAAGCTTTCTTT.

This rearrangement joins TRBV27 to TRBJ2-3, with D uncertain. V lost 2 bases and J lost 1, with 7 bases in between. The CDR3 is made up of 14 amino acids. Looked up from germline, CDR1 is MNHEY and CDR2 is SMNVEV (reference sequence). The CDR3 region is CASSLGPGTDTQYF. Written as DNA, the CDR3 is TGTGCCAGCAGTTTAGGGCCTGGCACAGATACGCAGTATTTT.

Only one count was recorded for this clone. The rearrangement uses TRBV7-6 and TRBJ2-5, with unresolved D. The CDR3 consists of 16 residues. Germline CDR1 SGHVS, CDR2 FNYEAQ. Trimming removed 5 bases at V and 5 bases at J, with 21 bases between. The CDR3 protein is CASSPTPSDRRETQYF. The CDR3 nucleotides read TGTGCCAGCAGCCCGACCCCTTCGGACCGGCGGGAGACCCAGTACTTC. Looking up the rest from reference TRBV7-6 and TRBJ2-5 gives the full variable domain: GAGVSQSPRYKVTKRGQDVALRCDPISGHVSLYWYRQALGQGPEFLTYFNYEAQQDKSGLPNDRFSAERPEGSISTLTIQRTEQRDSAMYRCASSPTPSDRRETQYFGPGTRLLVL.

This chain uses TRBV27 with TRBJ2-7, with a tentative D call TRBD1 (6 bases). Trimming took 5 bases from V and 4 from J, leaving 18 bases between them. Germline loops: CDR1 MNHEY, CDR2 SMNVEV (reference sequence). The CDR3 is 15 residues long. The CDR3 sequence: CASSQNAGTPYEQYF. In nucleotides, the CDR3 is TGTGCCAGCAGTCAAAATGCTGGGACACCATACGAGCAGTACTTC.

J is TRBJ1-1 and V is TRBV9, with 9 positions matching TRBD1. The V segment lost 3 bases and the J segment 7 bases; nucleotides outside the gene matches: 4. From germline, CDR1 is SGDLS and CDR2 YYNGEE. The CDR3 has 13 residues. The CDR3 reads CASSEGTGLEAFF. Written as DNA, the CDR3 is TGTGCCAGCAGCGAGGGGACAGGGCTTGAAGCTTTCTTT.